The 13 T cell receptor beta chains reported below all come from one sample, sequenced in a study of blood T cell repertoires in COVID-19. Some clones are missing from TCRdb's copy, which holds only in-frame ones; the method was immunoSEQ multiplex PCR. The table has around 40,000 clones, roughly three quarters seen once. The material sequenced was peripheral blood. These receptor sequences come from a woman aged 80 or over with acute or convalescent COVID-19.

The CDR3 sequence: CASSLVSGIGYEQYF. The CDR3 DNA is TGCGCCAGCAGCTTGGTGAGCGGGATCGGCTACGAGCAGTACTTC. The rearrangement uses TRBV5-1 and TRBJ2-7, with TRBD2 matching 7 bases. From germline, CDR1 is SGHRS and CDR2 YFSETQ. V lost 0 bases to trimming and J lost 3 bases; unmatched junction nucleotides: 6. The CDR3 runs 15 residues. Complete variable domain (other parts from reference TRBV5-1 and TRBJ2-7): KAGVTQTPRYLIKTRGQQVTLSCSPISGHRSVSWYQQTPGQGLQFLFEYFSETQRNKGNFPGRFSGRQFSNSRSEMNVSTLELGDSALYLCASSLVSGIGYEQYFGPGTRLTVT.

The table lists this clone with a few counts. V gene TRBV2 combines with J gene TRBJ2-2, with 7 bases lining up with TRBD1. The V and J ends lost 7 bases and 3 bases, in that order; junction bases with no gene match: 8. Germline assignment: CDR1 SNHLY and CDR2 FYNNEI. The CDR3 spans 15 residues. The CDR3 is CASTAQGSDTGELFF. The CDR3 DNA sequence: TGTGCCAGCACCGCACAGGGGTCGGACACCGGGGAGCTGTTTTTT.

The chain joins TRBV25-1 to TRBJ1-2; D gene uncertain. The CDR3 has 13 amino acids. CDR1 and CDR2 from the germline V gene are MGHDK and SYGVNS. Trimming shortened V by 3 bases and J by 7 bases, and 12 bases separated the two germline ends. DNA for the CDR3: TGTGCCAGCAGTGATTGGCCGACAACTGGCTACACCTTC. It is translated as CASSDWPTTGYTF.

The chain carries TRBV6-5 and TRBJ2-7, with a tentative D call TRBD2 (6 bases). The ends were cut back, 0 bases at V and 3 bases at J, with 12 bases in the middle. Germline assignment: CDR1 MNHEY and CDR2 SVGAGI. This CDR3 is 15 amino acids long. CDR3: CASSYSRAGIYEQYF. Here the CDR3 DNA reads TGTGCCAGCAGTTACTCCCGGGCGGGGATCTACGAGCAGTACTTC.

The rearrangement uses TRBV7-2 and TRBJ1-5; 9 bases line up with TRBD1. V lost 5 bases to trimming and J lost 7 bases; unmatched junction nucleotides: 6. CDR1 and CDR2 (germline): SGHTA, FQGNSA. The CDR3 has 14 residues. The CDR3 here is CASSPDRGEQPQHF. In DNA, the CDR3 is TGTGCCAGCAGCCCTGACAGGGGGGAACAGCCCCAGCATTTT.

The V call is TRBV3-1 (or the pseudogene TRBV3-2), the J call TRBJ2-1; 8 bases line up with TRBD2. The length of the CDR3 is 18 residues. The ends lost 1 base at V and 0 bases at J; junction bases unmatched: 8. Germline values: CDR1 LGHDT, CDR2 YNNKEL (reference sequence). The CDR3 is CASSQARLASASYNEQFF. For the CDR3, the DNA is TGTGCCAGCAGCCAAGCCCGACTAGCGTCGGCCTCCTACAATGAGCAGTTCTTC.

This chain joins TRBV19 and TRBJ2-7, with D possibly TRBD1 on 5 matching bases. The CDR3 covers 14 residues. The V end was cut by 3 bases, the J end by 4 bases, with 13 bases between. Germline CDR1 and CDR2: LNHDA and SQIVND (reference sequence). CDR3 loop: CASSIFRGAYEQYF. CDR3 bases: TGTGCCAGTAGTATTTTTAGGGGCGCGTACGAGCAGTACTTC.

V usage is TRBV13 and J usage is TRBJ2-1; TRBD1 is a possible D gene (5 bases). CDR1 is PRHDT, CDR2 FYEKMQ, per germline (reference sequence). This CDR3 has 17 residues. The germline V and J ends were trimmed by 1 base and 0 bases, with 13 bases remaining between them. The chain's CDR3 is CASSLVTGHSSYNEQFF. The CDR3 nucleotides read TGTGCCAGCAGCTTAGTCACAGGCCATAGCTCCTACAATGAGCAGTTCTTC.

The chain has TRBV30 and TRBJ2-6; 7 nucleotides align to TRBD1. V lost 7 bases to trimming and J lost 0 bases; unmatched junction nucleotides: 3. The CDR3 is made up of 14 amino acids. Germline CDR1 and CDR2: GTSNPN and SVGIG (reference sequence). The CDR3 spells CASQGNSGANVLTF. CDR3 sequence (DNA): TGTGCCTCACAGGGGAACTCTGGGGCCAACGTCCTGACTTTC.

CDR3 nucleotide sequence: TGCGCCAGCAGCCAAGACCCAGGGTTGTATAATTCACCCCTCCACTTT. Residues: CASSQDPGLYNSPLHF. The chain recombines TRBV4-3 with TRBJ1-6; maybe TRBD1 (5 bases). The CDR3 consists of 16 residues. Germline V gene sequence: CDR1 LGHNA, CDR2 YSLEER. V was cut by 0 bases and J by 4 bases, with 10 bases left in between.

J is TRBJ2-7 and V is TRBV7-2; D unresolved. The length of the CDR3 is 12 residues. V lost 5 bases, J lost 2 bases, and 7 bases lay in between. From germline, CDR1 is SGHTA and CDR2 FQGNSA. CDR3 coding DNA: TGTGCCAGCAGCCCGGTTCCCTACGAGCAGTACTTC. Translation: CASSPVPYEQYF.

Worth noting for this clone: The junction differs from germline at one of its ends, possibly a read error. This chain uses TRBV7-7 with TRBJ2-2; 8 positions agree with TRBD2. CDR1 and CDR2 (germline): SSHAT, FNYEAQ (reference sequence). The CDR3 is 14 amino acids. CDR3 coding DNA: TGTGCTAGCAGCTTGGGACTAGGAGCCGGGGAGCTGTTTTTT. It codes for CASSLGLGAGELFF.

The J gene is TRBJ1-1, the V gene TRBV18; D possibly corresponds to TRBD1 (5 bases). V was pared by 1 base and J by 1 base, with 7 bases between. The germline V gene has CDR1 KGHSH and CDR2 LQKENI. CDR3 length: 14 amino acids. For the CDR3, the DNA is TGTGCCAGCTCACCACTAAGGGGGAACACTGAAGCTTTCTTT. Amino acid sequence: CASSPLRGNTEAFF.